The subject of this entry is one T cell receptor beta chain. Its target is not known. This sample is part of a study of T cell responses to AZD1222 COVID-19 vaccine. Study context: Pooled samples include second doses given at about 4 or 12 weeks. General study results and limits: The repertoires were collected only after the peak T cell response.

TCRdb's copy holds only in-frame clones and misses some; the assay was immunoSEQ multiplex PCR. The sample contains 75,000 to 100,000 clones, around 84% of which appear only once. Specimen: peripheral blood, collected on day 0 of AZD1222 vaccination. This receptor was obtained from an adult in good health.

The CDR3 DNA sequence: TGTGCCAGCAGACAAACAGGGGGGAACACCGGGGAGCTGTTTTTT. Translated, it gives CASRQTGGNTGELFF. The V call is TRBV7-9, the J call TRBJ2-2; 8 bases map to TRBD1. CDR1 and CDR2 (germline): SEHNR, FQNEAQ (reference sequence). V gave up 6 bases and J gave up 1 base; unmatched junction bases: 4. This CDR3 is built from 15 residues.